One sample yielded the 10 T cell receptor beta chains listed below, sequenced in a study of vaccination and CD4 T cells after COVID-19. Which antigens these TCRs recognize remains unknown. The Oncomine TCR Beta short-read assay was applied to DNA of cultured CD4+ T cells. TCRdb fed the PCR reads into MiXCR, producing one record per CDR3 protein. The profile shows some 20,000 distinct CDR3 sequences, 40% to 55% of them singletons. Treatment indicated: roughly 11-day PBMC culture with coronavirus spike peptide pools or control peptides (ViraFEST assay). The sample consisted of CD4+ T cells from blood, cultured in vitro, taken after SARS-CoV-2 vaccination. These receptors were collected from a human donor who had recovered from COVID-19.

A few counts support this clonotype. The chain uses TRBV27 and TRBJ1-3; D uncertain. Germline values: CDR1 MNHEY, CDR2 SMNVEV (reference sequence). Trimming left V 6 bases short and J 8 bases short, with 17 bases between. The CDR3 has 14 amino acids. The CDR3 sequence: CASRPTASPDTIYF. The CDR3 region has the DNA TGTGCCAGCAGGCCCACGGCTAGTCCAGACACCATATATTTT.

A few counts support this clonotype. The chain combines TRBV11-3 with TRBJ2-2; D is possibly TRBD1 (6 bases). The CDR3 is made up of 15 amino acids. Germline CDR1 reads SGHNT; CDR2 reads YENEEA. Trimming stripped 3 bases from V and 7 bases from J, with 15 bases between. In DNA form, the CDR3 reads TGTGCCAGCAGCTTGGCGTCCATCAGGGGCGGGGAGCTGTTTTTT. Translated: CASSLASIRGGELFF.

The chain links TRBV9 to TRBJ1-2; perhaps TRBD1 as D (6 bases). V lost 4 bases and J 4 bases, leaving 11 bases between the germline ends. The CDR3 has 13 residues. Germline-derived CDR1 and CDR2 are SGDLS and YYNGEE. CDR3: CASSPQGTYGYTF. The CDR3 DNA reads TGTGCCAGCAGCCCACAGGGAACCTATGGCTACACCTTC.

A few counts support this clonotype. This rearrangement joins TRBV6-5 to TRBJ2-7; D is unresolved. This CDR3 has 13 residues. The germline V gene has CDR1 MNHEY and CDR2 SVGAGI. V lost 2 bases and J 3 bases, leaving 8 bases between the germline ends. The CDR3: CASSYRQHYEQYF. CDR3 sequence (DNA): TGTGCCAGCAGTTACCGCCAGCACTACGAGCAGTACTTC.

The rearrangement links TRBV7-2 to TRBJ2-5, with TRBD2 identical over 8 bases. Losses at the gene ends were 2 bases for V and 1 base for J; bases not matched to a gene: 3. This CDR3 has 15 amino acids. Germline V gene lookup returns CDR1 SGHTA and CDR2 FQGNSA. The CDR3 DNA is TGTGCCAGCAGCTTACCGGGGGGGCCCCAAGAGACCCAGTACTTC. It encodes CASSLPGGPQETQYF.

This clonotype occurred a few times. The chain has TRBV19 and TRBJ1-2; 7 positions match TRBD1. Germline V lookup: CDR1 LNHDA, CDR2 SQIVND (reference sequence). The trim removed 1 base at V and 4 bases at J, leaving 9 bases unmatched. The CDR3 has 16 amino acids. The CDR3 sequence is CASSIAWTGISYGYTF. The CDR3 DNA reads as TGTGCCAGTAGTATAGCGTGGACAGGCATCTCCTATGGCTACACCTTC. Using reference TRBV19 and TRBJ1-2 for the parts outside the CDR3, the full variable domain is DGGITQSPKYLFRKEGQNVTLSCEQNLNHDAMYWYRQDPGQGLRLIYYSQIVNDFQKGDIAEGYSVSREKKESFPLTVTSAQKNPTAFYLCASSIAWTGISYGYTFGSGTRLTVV.

This clonotype was counted a few times. This rearrangement joins TRBV19 to TRBJ1-5; no clear D. This CDR3 has 13 amino acids. Germline loops: CDR1 LNHDA, CDR2 SQIVND (reference sequence). The ends were cut back, 3 bases at V and 5 bases at J, with 8 bases in the middle. The CDR3 DNA follows: TGTGCCAGTAGTATGGGCAGAGATCAGCCCCAGCATTTT. Translation gives CASSMGRDQPQHF.

The chain is built from TRBV19 and TRBJ2-7; 8 positions match TRBD2. Germline-derived CDR1 and CDR2 are LNHDA and SQIVND (reference sequence). The V gene end was trimmed by 9 bases and the J gene end by 6 bases; junction bases not matched to a gene: 10. The CDR3 totals 13 residues. This CDR3 is CASAFPGGAEQYF. The CDR3 region has the DNA TGTGCCAGCGCCTTTCCCGGGGGGGCCGAGCAGTACTTC.

This clonotype was observed a handful of times. This chain joins TRBV24-1 and TRBJ2-2; 14 bases are shared with TRBD2. Trimming took 3 bases from V and 3 from J; bases not matched to a gene: 11. CDR1 is KGHDR and CDR2 is SFDVKD in the germline V gene. The CDR3 is made up of 20 amino acids. The CDR3 loop is CATSDTGGTSGRGDTGELFF. Written as DNA, the CDR3 is TGTGCCACCAGTGATACAGGGGGGACTAGCGGGAGAGGTGACACCGGGGAGCTGTTTTTT.

The V call is TRBV6-1, the J call TRBJ1-6, with a tentative D call TRBD1 (5 bases). Germline V gene sequence: CDR1 MNHNS, CDR2 SASEGT. V dropped 7 bases and J dropped 6 bases, with 16 bases sitting between them. The CDR3 runs to 15 residues. CDR3: CASTGRGGFNSPLHF. CDR3 DNA sequence: TGTGCCAGCACTGGTCGCGGGGGGTTTAATTCACCCCTCCACTTT.